This T cell receptor beta chain was observed in a study of cytomegalovirus exposure and HLA in healthy donors. Germline V lookup: CDR1 MGHRA, CDR2 YSYEKL. The V and J ends lost 1 base and 5 bases, in that order; junction bases with no gene match: 9. The CDR3 contains 16 residues. The PCR used 60 Vbeta and 13 Jbeta primers. Generated by immunoSEQ multiplex PCR, the TCRdb table keeps only in-frame clones and is missing some. The repertoire holds under 150,000 clones, with over 65% as singletons. Donors showed nominal health when sampled, although they likely had unrecorded immune exposures. This rearrangement joins TRBV4-1 to TRBJ2-5; 8 bases match TRBD1. The clonotype originates from a woman aged 30 to 39 in good health and CMV-seropositive. The sequenced material came from PBMCs. CDR3 in DNA: TGCGCCAGCAGCCAAGGGACAGGGCGTTTCGGTGAGACCCAGTACTTC. This gives the protein CASSQGTGRFGETQYF.